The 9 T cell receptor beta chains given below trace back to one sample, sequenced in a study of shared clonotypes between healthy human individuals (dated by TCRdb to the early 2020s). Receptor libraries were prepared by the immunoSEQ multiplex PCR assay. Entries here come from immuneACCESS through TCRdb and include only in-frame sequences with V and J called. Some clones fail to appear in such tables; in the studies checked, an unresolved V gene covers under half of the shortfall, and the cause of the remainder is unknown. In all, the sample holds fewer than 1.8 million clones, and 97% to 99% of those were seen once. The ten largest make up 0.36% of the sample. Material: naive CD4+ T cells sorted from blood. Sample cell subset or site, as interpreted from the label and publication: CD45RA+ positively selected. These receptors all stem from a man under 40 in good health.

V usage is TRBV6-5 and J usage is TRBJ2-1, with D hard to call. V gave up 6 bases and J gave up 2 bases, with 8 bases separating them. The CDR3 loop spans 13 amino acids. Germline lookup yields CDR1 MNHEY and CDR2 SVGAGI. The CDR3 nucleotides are TGTGCCAGCAGGCTTGACACCTACAATGAGCAGTTCTTC. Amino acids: CASRLDTYNEQFF.

The CDR3, as DNA: TGTGCCTGGGCCCTCGGGGCGGTCCACGAAAAACTGTTTTTT. Its translation is CAWALGAVHEKLFF. The chain joins TRBV30 to TRBJ1-4; D possibly corresponds to TRBD1 (5 bases). Germline CDR1 GTSNPN, CDR2 SVGIG (reference sequence). V dropped 5 bases and J dropped 8 bases, with 18 bases sitting between them. The CDR3 has 14 residues.

This CDR3 is CASSPGRAVEKLFF. The CDR3 region has the DNA TGTGCCAGCTCGCCGGGGCGGGCAGTAGAAAAACTGTTTTTT. The chain joins TRBV18 to TRBJ1-4, with TRBD1 as a possible D gene (5 bases). With 6 bases removed from V and 8 bases from J, the gap between germline ends came to 16 bases. The CDR3 is made up of 14 amino acids. The germline gives CDR1 KGHSH, CDR2 LQKENI.

The CDR3 reads CASSIVSLAGVRSYEQYF. The CDR3 bases are TGTGCCAGCAGCATTGTCTCTCTAGCGGGAGTCCGCTCCTACGAGCAGTACTTC. The chain links TRBV7-2 to TRBJ2-7; 10 positions match TRBD2. Losses at the gene ends were 5 bases for V and 0 bases for J; bases not matched to a gene: 13. Germline V CDR1 and CDR2: SGHTA, FQGNSA. The CDR3 has 18 amino acids.

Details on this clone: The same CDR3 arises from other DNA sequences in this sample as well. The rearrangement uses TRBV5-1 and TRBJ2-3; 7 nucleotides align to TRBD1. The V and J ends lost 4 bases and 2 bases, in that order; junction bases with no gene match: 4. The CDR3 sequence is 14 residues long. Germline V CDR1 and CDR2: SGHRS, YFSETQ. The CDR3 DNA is TGCGCCAGCAGCCCGGGACAGCCCACAGATACGCAGTATTTT. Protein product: CASSPGQPTDTQYF.

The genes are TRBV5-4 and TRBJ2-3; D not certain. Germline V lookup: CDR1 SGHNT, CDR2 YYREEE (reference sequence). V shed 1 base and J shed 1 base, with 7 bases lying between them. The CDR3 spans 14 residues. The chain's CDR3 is CASSLFARTDTQYF. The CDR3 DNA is TGTGCCAGCAGCTTGTTTGCGCGCACAGATACGCAGTATTTT.

The CDR3 DNA follows: TGTGCCAGCAGCGCCACTTGGAATGATCAGCCCCAGCATTTT. Its translation: CASSATWNDQPQHF. The chain combines TRBV7-2 with TRBJ1-5; D uncertain. V lost 5 bases to trimming and J lost 5 bases, with 13 bases between them. The CDR3 contains 14 residues. Germline CDR1 and CDR2: SGHTA and FQGNSA.

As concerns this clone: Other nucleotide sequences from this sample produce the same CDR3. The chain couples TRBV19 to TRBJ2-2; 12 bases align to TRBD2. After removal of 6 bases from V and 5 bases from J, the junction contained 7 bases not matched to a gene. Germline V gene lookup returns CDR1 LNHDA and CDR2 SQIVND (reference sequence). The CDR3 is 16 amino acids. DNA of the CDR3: TGTGCCAGTAGGCCTCCGGGACTAGCGGGTACCGGGGAGCTGTTTTTT. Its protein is CASRPPGLAGTGELFF.

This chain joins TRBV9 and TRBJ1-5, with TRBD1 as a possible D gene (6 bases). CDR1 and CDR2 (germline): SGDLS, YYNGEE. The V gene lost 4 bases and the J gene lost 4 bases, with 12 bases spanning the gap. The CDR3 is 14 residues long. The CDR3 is CASSTGQINQPQHF. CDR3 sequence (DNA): TGTGCCAGCAGCACCGGACAGATAAATCAGCCCCAGCATTTT.